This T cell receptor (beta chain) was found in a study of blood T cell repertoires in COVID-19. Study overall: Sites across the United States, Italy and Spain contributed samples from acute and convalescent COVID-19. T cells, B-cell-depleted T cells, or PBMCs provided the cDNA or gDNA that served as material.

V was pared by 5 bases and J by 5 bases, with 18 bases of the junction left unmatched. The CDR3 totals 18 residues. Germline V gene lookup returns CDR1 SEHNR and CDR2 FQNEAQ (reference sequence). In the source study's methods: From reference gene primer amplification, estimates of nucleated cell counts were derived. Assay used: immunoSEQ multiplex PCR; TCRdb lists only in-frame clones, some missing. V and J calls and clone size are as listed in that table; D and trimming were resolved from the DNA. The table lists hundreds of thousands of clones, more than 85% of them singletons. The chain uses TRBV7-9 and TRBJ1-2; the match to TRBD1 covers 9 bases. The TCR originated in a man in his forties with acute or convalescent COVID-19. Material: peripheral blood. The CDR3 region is CASSGYGQGTTLAYGYTF. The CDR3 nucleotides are TGTGCCAGCAGCGGTTACGGACAGGGGACGACATTAGCTTATGGCTACACCTTC.